This T cell receptor beta chain was sequenced during a study of T cell responses to AZD1222 COVID-19 vaccine. Germline V gene lookup returns CDR1 SNHLY and CDR2 FYNNEI. CDR3 size: 13 residues. The ends lost 4 bases at V and 7 bases at J; junction bases unmatched: 6. Measured with immunoSEQ multiplex PCR; TCRdb has only the in-frame clones, and not every one. The data contain over 130,000 clones, 80% to 95% of them singletons. The source was peripheral blood, collected 28 days after the second AZD1222 dose. The chain joins TRBV2 to TRBJ2-7; 8 positions match TRBD1. This sequence originates from an adult who received the AZD1222 COVID-19 vaccine. CDR3 sequence: CASSAWTGREQYF. CDR3 sequence (DNA): TGTGCCAGCAGTGCTTGGACAGGGAGGGAGCAGTACTTC.